This entry lists 8 T cell receptor beta chains sequenced from one sample in a study of beta chain features in type 1 diabetes. Study-wide findings and caveats: Among patients with Type 1 diabetes, TCRB CDR3s were moderately but significantly shorter in every one of the four CD4+ subsets.

Every bit of the isolated RNA underwent reverse transcription, so sequencing read expressed TCRB transcripts. The method was immunoSEQ multiplex PCR; TCRdb's version includes in-frame clones alone and lacks a portion of them. The table lists 120,000 or so clones, roughly 17% of them singletons, with 2.6% in the top ten. Which antigens these TCRs recognize remains unknown. Sequenced: central memory CD4+ T cells from blood. Every receptor here comes from a young man with type 1 diabetes.

The chain uses TRBV7-2 and TRBJ2-5; D may be TRBD2 (6 bases). Trimming shortened V by 0 bases and J by 2 bases, and 7 bases separated the two germline ends. The CDR3 length is 14 residues. CDR1 is SGHTA, CDR2 FQGNSA, per germline. The CDR3 DNA reads as TGTGCCAGCAGCTTAGCGGGGGGACAAGAGACCCAGTACTTC. Its protein product is CASSLAGGQETQYF. The variable domain in full, completed from reference TRBV7-2 and TRBJ2-5, reads GAGVSQSPSNKVTEKGKDVELRCDPISGHTALYWYRQSLGQGLEFLIYFQGNSAPDKSGLPSDRFSAERTGGSVSTLTIQRTQQEDSAVYLCASSLAGGQETQYFGPGTRLLVL.

This clone was seen only a few times. Since a much larger clone is just one base distant, this may be a read error. The gene calls are TRBV28 and TRBJ2-2; D is unclear. The CDR3 totals 12 residues. Germline CDR1 MDHEN, CDR2 SYDVKM. Trimming removed 5 bases from V and 4 bases from J, with 5 bases in between. The CDR3 DNA reads as TGTGCCAGCAGTGGGATCACCGGGGAGCTGTTTTTT. Translation: CASSGITGELFF.

The rearrangement joins TRBV9 to TRBJ1-5; 7 bases are a match to TRBD1. Trimming cost V 0 bases and J 5 bases; bases outside gene matches: 5. This CDR3 has 15 amino acids. Per the germline V gene, CDR1 is SGDLS and CDR2 is YYNGEE. DNA of the CDR3: TGTGCCAGCAGCGTAGCGGCAGGGGGAGATCAGCCCCAGCATTTT. It translates to CASSVAAGGDQPQHF. Drawing the rest from reference TRBV9 and TRBJ1-5, the complete variable domain is DSGVTQTPKHLITATGQRVTLRCSPRSGDLSVYWYQQSLDQGLQFLIQYYNGEERAKGNILERFSAQQFPDLHSELNLSSLELGDSALYFCASSVAAGGDQPQHFGDGTRLSIL.

This clone was seen a handful of times. The chain uses TRBV4-3 and TRBJ2-3, with 8 bases fitting TRBD1. This CDR3 comprises 16 residues. Germline V gene data show CDR1 as LGHNA and CDR2 as YSLEER. J gave up 2 bases and V 4 bases, and 8 bases lay outside the gene matches. CDR3 amino acids: CASSPQGAHNTDTQYF. The CDR3 nucleotides are TGCGCCAGCAGCCCCCAGGGGGCACACAACACAGATACGCAGTATTTT.

The chain combines TRBV5-1 with TRBJ2-1, with TRBD1 matching 7 bases. J was trimmed by 13 bases and V by 2 bases; bases with no gene match: 6. This CDR3 has 12 amino acids. In germline, CDR1 is SGHRS, CDR2 YFSETQ. The CDR3 protein is CASSFGTESQFF. Written as DNA, the CDR3 is TGCGCCAGCAGCTTCGGGACAGAGTCCCAGTTCTTC.

This clone was detected a few times. This chain connects TRBV7-8 to TRBJ1-2; the D is unclear. V shed 1 base and J shed 3 bases, with 6 bases lying between them. This CDR3 has 13 amino acids. The V gene's germline CDR1 is SGHVS and CDR2 FQNEAQ. DNA of the CDR3: TGTGCCAGCAGCTTAGGCCGCTACTATGGCTACACCTTC. Amino acid sequence: CASSLGRYYGYTF. Looking up the rest from reference TRBV7-8 and TRBJ1-2 gives the full variable domain: GAGVSQSPRYKVAKRGQDVALRCDPISGHVSLFWYQQALGQGPEFLTYFQNEAQLDKSGLPSDRFFAERPEGSVSTLKIQRTQQEDSAVYLCASSLGRYYGYTFGSGTRLTVV.

The V call is TRBV10-3, the J call TRBJ1-2, with unresolved D. Germline V lookup: CDR1 ENHRY, CDR2 SYGVKD. CDR3 length equals 12 residues. V lost 4 bases and J 3 bases, leaving 6 bases between the germline ends. The chain's CDR3 is CAISGLDYGYTF. CDR3 sequence (DNA): TGTGCCATCAGTGGGTTGGACTATGGCTACACCTTC.

The CDR3 region has the DNA TGTGCCAGCAGCGACCTGGACAGGGCTTACGGCTACACCTTC. Translating it yields CASSDLDRAYGYTF. The chain combines TRBV25-1 with TRBJ1-2, with 8 bases aligning to TRBD1. V shed 6 bases and J 8 bases; nucleotides not matched to a gene: 11. Germline V gene sequence: CDR1 MGHDK, CDR2 SYGVNS. This CDR3 region has 14 residues.